This TCR beta chain comes out of a study of blood T cell repertoires in COVID-19. About the research overall: Sites across the United States, Italy and Spain contributed samples from acute and convalescent COVID-19. T cells, B-cell-depleted T cells, or PBMCs supplied cDNA or gDNA.

Authors' analysis steps: From reference gene primer amplification, estimates of nucleated cell counts were derived. Sequencing was performed with immunoSEQ multiplex PCR; in TCRdb, only in-frame clones are kept and a portion is missing. That table is the source of V, J and clone size, and D and trimming were worked out from the DNA. The data show 20,000 to 25,000 clones, around nine tenths seen once. Sequencing was carried out using peripheral blood. This clonotype was sampled from a woman in her 70s with active COVID-19.

The CDR3 DNA sequence: TGCGCCAGCAGCTCTCTAGCGGGGGGTTCCGGGGATGAGCAGTTCTTC. This sequence encodes CASSSLAGGSGDEQFF. This rearrangement joins TRBV5-1 to TRBJ2-1; 11 bases are shared with TRBD2. This CDR3 is built from 16 residues. The V gene's germline CDR1 is SGHRS and CDR2 YFSETQ. V dropped 3 bases and J dropped 8; count of bases not matched to a gene: 10. Complete variable domain (other parts from reference TRBV5-1 and TRBJ2-1): KAGVTQTPRYLIKTRGQQVTLSCSPISGHRSVSWYQQTPGQGLQFLFEYFSETQRNKGNFPGRFSGRQFSNSRSEMNVSTLELGDSALYLCASSSLAGGSGDEQFFGPGTRLTVL.